The 23 T cell receptor beta chains given below trace back to one sample, sequenced in a study of CD8 T cells in Susac syndrome. TEMRA sorting used CD27 and CD45RA to define memory subsets. It was with random hexamers that about 0.45 to 1 ug RNA was reverse transcribed. TCRdb re-called the immunoSEQ multiplex PCR reads with MiXCR, one entry per CDR3 protein. The table includes some 1,300 distinct CDR3 sequences, roughly 68% detected once. The sequenced material came from CD8+ TEMRA cells from PBMCs. Noted subset: FACS-sorted terminally differentiated effector memory CD8+ T cells re-expressing CD45RA (CD8+ TEMRA). The receptors shown here come from a human donor with Susac syndrome.

This clonotype is a singleton in its sample. This sequence may be a read error, since a much larger clone differs from it by one base. The rearrangement links TRBV28 to TRBJ2-2; D is ambiguous. The CDR3 runs to 14 residues. Germline assignment: CDR1 MDHEN and CDR2 SYDVKM. The germline V and J ends were trimmed by 9 bases and 4 bases, with 15 bases remaining between them. Here the CDR3 reads CASASARSTGELFF. DNA of the CDR3: TGTGCCAGTGCATCAGCCAGGAGCACCGGGGAGCTGTTTTTT.

The chain has TRBV29-1 and TRBJ2-7; 8 positions match TRBD1. The J segment lost 0 bases and the V segment lost 1 base, leaving 2 bases of the junction unmatched. The CDR3 loop spans 14 amino acids. CDR1 is SQVTM, CDR2 ANQGSEA, per germline. Here the CDR3 reads CSVEGTGFSYEQYF. CDR3 coding DNA: TGCAGCGTTGAAGGGACAGGGTTCTCCTACGAGCAGTACTTC.

The CDR3 region is CASSQALHPYEQYF. The CDR3 DNA reads as TGTGCCAGCAGCCAAGCTCTTCACCCCTACGAGCAGTACTTC. The chain recombines TRBV14 with TRBJ2-7; D is undetermined. This CDR3 spans 14 amino acids. The ends were cut back, 1 base at V and 2 bases at J, with 9 bases in the middle. Germline V lookup: CDR1 SGHDN, CDR2 FVKESK.

This clonotype has a single count. The chain couples TRBV30 to TRBJ1-5, with 10 nucleotides matching TRBD1. Germline V CDR1 and CDR2: GTSNPN, SVGIG (reference sequence). CDR3 size: 15 residues. The V gene end was trimmed by 3 bases and the J gene end by 7 bases; junction bases not matched to a gene: 9. Here the CDR3 DNA reads TGTGCCTGGAGGGTAGGGGACAGGGGTGGGCAGCCCCAGCATTTT. Translation gives CAWRVGDRGGQPQHF.

In the case of this clonotype: The junction shows a germline mismatch at one end, possibly a read error. The chain carries TRBV24-1 and TRBJ2-5; D is unclear. CDR3 length equals 11 residues. From germline, CDR1 is KGHDR and CDR2 SFDVKD. The CDR3 DNA reads TGTACCACCAGTGATGGAGAGACCCAGTACTTC. Protein sequence: CTTSDGETQYF.

This rearrangement joins TRBV7-9 to TRBJ2-2; D may match TRBD1 or TRBD2 (6 bases each). Germline values: CDR1 SEHNR, CDR2 FQNEAQ (reference sequence). This CDR3 region has 16 residues. V gave up 8 bases and J gave up 4 bases, with 20 bases separating them. The CDR3 DNA follows: TGTGCCAGCTTCCGAAGGGAGGACAGACCCACCGGGGAGCTGTTTTTT. Its translation: CASFRREDRPTGELFF.

This clonotype showed up just a few times. The genes are TRBV7-9 and TRBJ1-6; D not certain. CDR1 SEHNR and CDR2 FQNEAQ come from the germline V gene (reference sequence). The CDR3 is 12 amino acids. Trimming stripped 3 bases from V and 5 bases from J, with 2 bases between. For the CDR3, the DNA is TGTGCCAGCAGCTTTGATAATTCACCCCTCCACTTT. Translated: CASSFDNSPLHF.

The chain recombines TRBV7-9 with TRBJ2-5; 10 bases are a match to TRBD1. CDR3 length equals 16 residues. In germline, CDR1 is SEHNR, CDR2 FQNEAQ (reference sequence). Losses at the gene ends were 3 bases for V and 5 bases for J; bases not matched to a gene: 9. The CDR3 reads CASSLGGQGVDETQYF. The CDR3 DNA reads as TGTGCCAGCAGCTTGGGTGGACAGGGGGTGGATGAGACCCAGTACTTC.

The genes are TRBV7-9 and TRBJ2-7; 8 nucleotides match TRBD1. The CDR3 consists of 16 residues. Trimming removed 1 base from V and 9 bases from J; junction bases left unmatched: 14. Germline values: CDR1 SEHNR, CDR2 FQNEAQ (reference sequence). CDR3 sequence (DNA): TGTGCCAGCAGCTTAGAGGGGAGCAGGGGGCCCTATGGGCAGTACTTC. Protein product: CASSLEGSRGPYGQYF.

The chain joins TRBV7-4 to TRBJ2-7; TRBD1 aligns across 7 bases. J was trimmed by 7 bases and V by 7 bases; bases with no gene match: 13. The CDR3 runs 14 residues. Per germline, CDR1 SGHVT and CDR2 SQSDAQ. The CDR3 region has the DNA TGTGCCAGCAAAGAAGGGACAGCCTTGCGGGAGCAGTACTTC. Amino acids: CASKEGTALREQYF. Supplemented by reference TRBV7-4 and TRBJ2-7, the full variable domain reads GAGVSQSPRYKVAKRGRDVALRCDSISGHVTLYWYRQTLGQGSEVLTYSQSDAQRDKSGRPSGRFSAERPERSVSTLKIQRTEQGDSAVYLCASKEGTALREQYFGPGTRLTVT.

V is TRBV2 and J is TRBJ2-4, with D maybe TRBD2 (5 bases). V was shortened by 3 bases and J by 6 bases, with 6 bases between the two germline ends. CDR3 length equals 12 residues. CDR1 is SNHLY, CDR2 FYNNEI, per germline. CDR3 protein: CASSDGVNIQYF. DNA for the CDR3: TGTGCCAGCAGTGACGGGGTAAACATTCAGTACTTC.

V gene TRBV20-1 combines with J gene TRBJ1-5; D might be TRBD1 (6 bases). The CDR3 consists of 14 residues. Between the trimmed V and J ends, which lost 6 bases and 4 bases, there was a span of 16 bases. In germline, CDR1 is DFQATT, CDR2 SNEGSKA (reference sequence). The CDR3 nucleotides are TGCAGTGCCCCTCGGGACAACCAGAATCAGCCCCAGCATTTT. This gives the protein CSAPRDNQNQPQHF.

This clonotype was observed a few times. The chain recombines TRBV6-1 with TRBJ2-7; D possibly corresponds to TRBD2 (5 bases). V was pared by 0 bases and J by 12 bases, with 15 bases between. The CDR3 spans 13 residues. In germline, CDR1 is MNHNS, CDR2 SASEGT. CDR3 residues: CASSEARAERMYF. CDR3 in DNA: TGTGCCAGCAGTGAAGCGCGGGCCGAGAGAATGTACTTC.

The chain combines TRBV3-1 with TRBJ2-3, with D unresolved. The CDR3 contains 14 residues. The ends were cut back, 4 bases at V and 2 bases at J, with 10 bases in the middle. Germline lookup yields CDR1 LGHDT and CDR2 YNNKEL (reference sequence). The DNA of the CDR3 is TGTGCCAGCAGCCCACTACGTTACACAGATACGCAGTATTTT. Amino acids: CASSPLRYTDTQYF.

By sample fraction, this clonotype is large. This chain connects TRBV9 to TRBJ2-2; 9 bases match TRBD1. Germline-derived CDR1 and CDR2 are SGDLS and YYNGEE. The J segment lost 0 bases and the V segment lost 1 base, leaving 4 bases of the junction unmatched. CDR3 length: 17 residues. CDR3 sequence reads: CASSVTRDRANTGELFF. In DNA, the CDR3 is TGTGCCAGCAGCGTAACCCGGGACAGGGCGAACACCGGGGAGCTGTTTTTT.

The chain uses TRBV6-5 and TRBJ1-2; no clear D gene. The CDR3 totals 15 residues. Trimming took off 2 bases at V and 3 bases at J, with 13 bases between the two ends. In germline, CDR1 is MNHEY, CDR2 SVGAGI. CDR3 region: CASSYSSEDYYGYTF. CDR3 sequence (DNA): TGTGCCAGCAGTTACAGCTCGGAGGACTACTATGGCTACACCTTC.

The chain uses TRBV28 and TRBJ1-1; D might be TRBD1 (5 bases). This CDR3 region has 14 residues. The germline CDR1 and CDR2 sequences are MDHEN and SYDVKM. V lost 1 base to trimming and J lost 8 bases, with 14 bases between them. The CDR3 nucleotides are TGTGCCAGCAGTTTATTATACGGGGGAGGGGAAGCTTTCTTT. This translates into CASSLLYGGGEAFF. Full variable domain (missing parts from reference TRBV28 and TRBJ1-1): DVKVTQSSRYLVKRTGEKVFLECVQDMDHENMFWYRQDPGLGLRLIYFSYDVKMKEKGDIPEGYSVSREKKERFSLILESASTNQTSMYLCASSLLYGGGEAFFGQGTRLTVV.

The chain has TRBV9 and TRBJ2-2, with 10 nucleotides matching TRBD1. The CDR3 extends over 17 amino acids. Germline CDR1 reads SGDLS; CDR2 reads YYNGEE. Trimming cost V 1 base and J 2 bases; bases outside gene matches: 5. CDR3 loop: CASSVKRDRGNTGELFF. As DNA, the CDR3 is TGTGCCAGCAGCGTAAAGCGGGACAGGGGAAACACCGGGGAGCTGTTTTTT.

As for this clonotype: One end of the junction is discordant with germline, which a read error may explain. The V call is TRBV7-9, the J call TRBJ2-2, with D perhaps TRBD1 or TRBD2 (6 bases each). CDR1 SEHNR and CDR2 FQNEAQ come from the germline V gene (reference sequence). This CDR3 spans 16 amino acids. CDR3 region: CAISRREDRPTGDLFF. Here the CDR3 DNA reads TGTGCCATCAGCCGAAGGGAGGACAGACCCACCGGGGATCTGTTTTTT.

V usage is TRBV9 and J usage is TRBJ2-2; D might be TRBD1 or TRBD2, each matching 5 bases. Germline-derived CDR1 and CDR2 are SGDLS and YYNGEE. V was clipped by 0 bases and J by 11 bases, with 23 bases between them. This CDR3 comprises 17 residues. The chain's CDR3 is CASSVARDRGNTTELFF. The CDR3 coding sequence is TGTGCCAGCAGCGTAGCTAGGGACCGGGGTAACACCACAGAGCTGTTTTTT.

Within the sample, this clonotype is large. The rearrangement uses TRBV27 and TRBJ2-2; D ambiguous. V lost 3 bases and J lost 5, with 10 bases in between. The CDR3 covers 14 residues. Germline CDR1 is MNHEY and CDR2 is SMNVEV (reference sequence). The CDR3 coding sequence is TGTGCCAGCAGTTTTTTGGTTGGGACCGGGGAGCTGTTTTTT. Translation gives CASSFLVGTGELFF.

The chain has TRBV27 and TRBJ2-7; no clear D gene. The length of the CDR3 is 17 residues. V lost 6 bases, J lost 2 bases, and 23 bases lay in between. Germline loops: CDR1 MNHEY, CDR2 SMNVEV (reference sequence). The CDR3 spells CASSLGSPQATPYEQYF. In nucleotides, the CDR3 is TGTGCCAGCAGCTTGGGGTCCCCTCAAGCGACCCCCTACGAGCAGTACTTC.

The chain carries TRBV5-6 and TRBJ1-6; D gene uncertain. Germline V gene sequence: CDR1 SGHDT, CDR2 YYEEEE. This CDR3 has 14 amino acids. V dropped 1 base and J dropped 7 bases, with 9 bases sitting between them. The CDR3 region is CASSLNGWNSPLHF. The CDR3 region has the DNA TGTGCCAGCAGCTTGAACGGTTGGAATTCACCCCTCCACTTT.